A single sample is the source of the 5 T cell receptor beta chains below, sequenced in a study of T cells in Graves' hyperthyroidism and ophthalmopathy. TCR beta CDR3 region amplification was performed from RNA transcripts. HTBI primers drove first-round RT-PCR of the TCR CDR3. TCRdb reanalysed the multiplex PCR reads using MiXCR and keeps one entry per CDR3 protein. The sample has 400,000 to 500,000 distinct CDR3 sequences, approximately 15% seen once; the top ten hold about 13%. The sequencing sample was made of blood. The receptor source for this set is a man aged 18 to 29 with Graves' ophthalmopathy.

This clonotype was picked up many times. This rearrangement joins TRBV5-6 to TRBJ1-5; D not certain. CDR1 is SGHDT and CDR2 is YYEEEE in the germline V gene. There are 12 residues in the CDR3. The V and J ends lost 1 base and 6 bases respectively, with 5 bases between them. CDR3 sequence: CASSLLAQPQHF. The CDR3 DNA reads TGTGCCAGCAGCTTGTTGGCTCAGCCCCAGCATTTT.

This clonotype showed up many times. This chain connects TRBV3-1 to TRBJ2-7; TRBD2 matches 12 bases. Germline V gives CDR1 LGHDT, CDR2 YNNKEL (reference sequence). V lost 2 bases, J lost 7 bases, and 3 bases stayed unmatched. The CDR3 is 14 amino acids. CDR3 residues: CASSQLAGGREQYF. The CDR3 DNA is TGTGCCAGCAGCCAACTAGCGGGGGGGCGTGAGCAGTACTTC.

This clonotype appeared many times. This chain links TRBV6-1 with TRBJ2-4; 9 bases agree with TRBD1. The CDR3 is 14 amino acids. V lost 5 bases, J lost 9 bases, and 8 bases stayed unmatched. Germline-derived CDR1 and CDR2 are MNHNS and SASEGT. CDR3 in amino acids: CASSLGQGRTIQYF. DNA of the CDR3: TGTGCCAGCAGTCTGGGACAGGGCAGGACCATTCAGTACTTC.

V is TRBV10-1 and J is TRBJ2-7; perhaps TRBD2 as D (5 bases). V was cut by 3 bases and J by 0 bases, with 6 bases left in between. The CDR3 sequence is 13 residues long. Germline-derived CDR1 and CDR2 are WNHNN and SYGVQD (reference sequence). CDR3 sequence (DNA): TGCGCCAGCAGTGAAGGACTCTCCTACGAGCAGTACTTC. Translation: CASSEGLSYEQYF.

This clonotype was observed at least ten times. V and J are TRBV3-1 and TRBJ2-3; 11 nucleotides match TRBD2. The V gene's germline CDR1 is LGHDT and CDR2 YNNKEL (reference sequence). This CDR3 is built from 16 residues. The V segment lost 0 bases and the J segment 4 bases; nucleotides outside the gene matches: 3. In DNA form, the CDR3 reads TGTGCCAGCAGCCAAGAACTAGCGGGAGCTTCAGATACGCAGTATTTT. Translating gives CASSQELAGASDTQYF.